Below are 27 T cell receptor beta chains sequenced from a single sample in a study of shared clonotypes between healthy human individuals (dated by TCRdb to about 2020). Library preparation employed the immunoSEQ multiplex PCR assay. Sourced from immuneACCESS, this table was stored by TCRdb with only in-frame sequences that have V and J called. A share of the clones is absent; for the studies checked, an unresolved V gene accounts for under half, and the remainder has no known explanation. This sample comprises some 680,000 clones, more than 70% of them detected only once. Jointly, the top ten make up around 2% of the sample. Sequencing was carried out using memory CD4+ T cells sorted from blood. The cell subset or site label corresponds to: CD45RA-negative fraction. The receptors come from a woman in her thirties in good health.

This clone has at least ten counts. The sample has other DNA sequences that encode this CDR3 too. The chain employs TRBV6-5 and TRBJ2-7, with a tentative D call TRBD2 (6 bases). The V end was cut by 5 bases, the J end by 0 bases, with 11 bases between. Germline lookup yields CDR1 MNHEY and CDR2 SVGAGI. This CDR3 comprises 14 residues. The CDR3 protein is CASSRDFSSYEQYF. The CDR3 nucleotides are TGTGCCAGCAGTCGGGACTTTAGCTCCTACGAGCAGTACTTC.

The rearrangement uses TRBV5-4 and TRBJ2-7; possibly TRBD2 for D (6 bases). V lost 2 bases and J lost 6, with 15 bases in between. CDR1 SGHNT and CDR2 YYREEE come from the germline V gene (reference sequence). The CDR3 is 14 residues long. In nucleotides, the CDR3 is TGTGCCAGCAGCTTCCCGGGAGACGGTCGCGAGCAGTACTTC. Translation: CASSFPGDGREQYF.

The V gene is TRBV6-5, the J gene TRBJ2-1; 10 bases match TRBD1. The germline V gene encodes CDR1 MNHEY and CDR2 SVGAGI. V dropped 6 bases and J dropped 10; count of bases not matched to a gene: 6. CDR3 size: 13 residues. CDR3 residues: CASSYDRGREQFF. In DNA, the CDR3 is TGTGCCAGCAGCTATGACAGGGGGCGAGAGCAGTTCTTC.

V is TRBV27 and J is TRBJ1-5, with a weak D call TRBD1 (6 bases). V was clipped by 6 bases and J by 4 bases, with 10 bases between them. This CDR3 spans 13 amino acids. Germline CDR1 is MNHEY and CDR2 is SMNVEV (reference sequence). CDR3 amino acids: CASSYRENQPQHF. The CDR3 region has the DNA TGTGCCAGCAGCTACAGGGAGAATCAGCCCCAGCATTTT.

The genes are TRBV2 and TRBJ2-3, with TRBD2 as a possible D gene (6 bases). Deletions cut 7 bases from V and 0 bases from J, with 17 bases between. Germline V gives CDR1 SNHLY, CDR2 FYNNEI. CDR3 length: 16 residues. The CDR3 is CASTQLGGLSTDTQYF. CDR3 DNA: TGTGCCAGCACCCAACTGGGGGGATTGAGCACAGATACGCAGTATTTT.

The CDR3 bases are TGTGCCAGCAGAACGACTAGCGGAACTAAGCAGTATTTT. The encoded protein is CASRTTSGTKQYF. This chain uses TRBV6-6 with TRBJ2-3, with TRBD2 matching 9 bases. This CDR3 region has 13 residues. CDR1 MNHNY and CDR2 SVGAGI come from the germline V gene (reference sequence). Losses at the gene ends were 6 bases for V and 11 bases for J; bases not matched to a gene: 9.

The rearrangement joins TRBV20-1 to TRBJ1-2; D is undetermined. CDR3 length equals 11 residues. Germline V CDR1 and CDR2: DFQATT, SNEGSKA (reference sequence). Trimming stripped 3 bases from V and 5 bases from J, with 7 bases between. CDR3 in amino acids: CSASRRYGYTF. The CDR3 bases are TGCAGTGCTAGTCGGAGGTATGGCTACACCTTC.

This clone was detected only a few times. One end of the junction is discordant with germline, which a read error may explain. This chain links TRBV7-2 with TRBJ2-7, with 8 nucleotides matching TRBD2. The germline V gene encodes CDR1 SGHTA and CDR2 FQGNSA. The CDR3 spans 14 residues. CDR3 sequence (DNA): TGTGCCAGCAGTTTAGCGGGAATCTCCTACGAGCAGTACTTC. Translated: CASSLAGISYEQYF.

J is TRBJ2-1 and V is TRBV30, with D unclear. The V and J ends lost 5 bases and 7 bases respectively, with 9 bases between them. Germline V gives CDR1 GTSNPN, CDR2 SVGIG (reference sequence). The CDR3 runs 11 residues. As DNA, the CDR3 is TGTGCCTGGGAAACCAGGAATGAGCAGTTCTTC. Amino acid sequence: CAWETRNEQFF.

The J gene is TRBJ2-5, the V gene TRBV5-1; the D gene is possibly TRBD1 (6 bases). This CDR3 contains 16 residues. Trimming shortened V by 2 bases and J by 1 base, and 15 bases separated the two germline ends. Germline loops: CDR1 SGHRS, CDR2 YFSETQ. The CDR3 protein is CASSFTGTPFQETQYF. The CDR3 DNA sequence: TGCGCCAGCAGCTTTACCGGGACACCCTTCCAAGAGACCCAGTACTTC.

This chain links TRBV11-2 with TRBJ2-7; 7 nucleotides match TRBD2. The germline gives CDR1 SGHAT, CDR2 FQNNGV. The V gene end was trimmed by 3 bases and the J gene end by 1 base; junction bases not matched to a gene: 3. The CDR3 is 14 residues long. The CDR3 is CASSFGGRSYEQYF. DNA for the CDR3: TGTGCCAGCAGCTTTGGCGGGAGATCCTACGAGCAGTACTTC.

V gene TRBV28 combines with J gene TRBJ1-5, with a weak D call TRBD1 (6 bases). V lost 3 bases and J lost 1, with 10 bases in between. Per the germline V gene, CDR1 is MDHEN and CDR2 is SYDVKM. The CDR3 spans 15 residues. The CDR3 region has the DNA TGTGCCAGCAGTTTGGGGGGCACGAGCAATCAGCCCCAGCATTTT. It is translated as CASSLGGTSNQPQHF.

The rearrangement links TRBV2 to TRBJ2-1; weak D call: TRBD2 (6 bases). The CDR3 is 15 residues long. Trimming took off 5 bases at V and 8 bases at J, with 19 bases between the two ends. CDR1 SNHLY and CDR2 FYNNEI come from the germline V gene. The CDR3 protein is CASSPRGTAVDEQFF. The CDR3 nucleotides read TGTGCCAGCAGTCCCCGCGGGACCGCAGTCGATGAGCAGTTCTTC. The full variable domain, in which reference TRBV2 and TRBJ2-1 provide the parts outside the CDR3, is EPEVTQTPSHQVTQMGQEVILRCVPISNHLYFYWYRQILGQKVEFLVSFYNNEISEKSEIFDDQFSVERPDGSNFTLKIRSTKLEDSAMYFCASSPRGTAVDEQFFGPGTRLTVL.

The chain uses TRBV7-2 and TRBJ2-3, with a weak D call TRBD1 (5 bases). Trimming removed 1 base from V and 7 bases from J, with 15 bases in between. Per the germline V gene, CDR1 is SGHTA and CDR2 is FQGNSA. CDR3 size: 15 residues. The CDR3 DNA is TGTGCCAGCAGCTTAGGAGATCCAGGGCTAAATACGCAGTATTTT. It encodes CASSLGDPGLNTQYF.

The gene calls are TRBV5-4 and TRBJ2-3; D call uncertain. The germline V gene encodes CDR1 SGHNT and CDR2 YYREEE (reference sequence). CDR3 length: 14 amino acids. Deletions cut 0 bases from V and 2 bases from J, with 7 bases between. DNA for the CDR3: TGTGCCAGCAGCTTGGGTCGACCCACAGATACGCAGTATTTT. It is translated as CASSLGRPTDTQYF.

Turning to this clone: The same CDR3 also results from other DNA sequences found in this sample. The chain links TRBV6-5 to TRBJ1-5; D uncertain. CDR1 and CDR2 (germline): MNHEY, SVGAGI. The CDR3 runs 16 residues. V gave up 0 bases and J gave up 0 bases, with 9 bases separating them. This chain's CDR3 is CASSYSTPGSNQPQHF. In DNA form, the CDR3 reads TGTGCCAGCAGTTACTCGACTCCGGGTAGCAATCAGCCCCAGCATTTT.

The genes are TRBV28 and TRBJ2-7; 14 positions agree with TRBD2. Germline loops: CDR1 MDHEN, CDR2 SYDVKM. CDR3 length: 15 amino acids. V lost 6 bases to trimming and J lost 7 bases; unmatched junction nucleotides: 8. CDR3 DNA: TGTGCCAGCAGCACCGGGACTAGCGGGAGTCGGGAGCAGTACTTC. Residues: CASSTGTSGSREQYF.

The rearrangement joins TRBV5-1 to TRBJ2-5, with 9 bases lining up with TRBD1. Trimming took 4 bases from V and 1 from J; bases not matched to a gene: 8. The CDR3 covers 16 residues. Germline V gives CDR1 SGHRS, CDR2 YFSETQ. The CDR3 DNA reads as TGCGCCAGCAGCCCCTCCGGGACAGGGACCCAAGAGACCCAGTACTTC. Its protein is CASSPSGTGTQETQYF. Variable domain in full (rest from reference TRBV5-1 and TRBJ2-5): KAGVTQTPRYLIKTRGQQVTLSCSPISGHRSVSWYQQTPGQGLQFLFEYFSETQRNKGNFPGRFSGRQFSNSRSEMNVSTLELGDSALYLCASSPSGTGTQETQYFGPGTRLLVL.

The chain joins TRBV5-1 to TRBJ1-1, with D hard to call. Per the germline V gene, CDR1 is SGHRS and CDR2 is YFSETQ. Trimming removed 0 bases at V and 6 bases at J, with 12 bases between. This CDR3 is built from 14 residues. The DNA for the CDR3 is TGCGCCAGCAGCTTGGAGGGCCGAAACCCTGAAGCTTTCTTT. Its translation: CASSLEGRNPEAFF.

This sequence joins TRBV5-1 and TRBJ2-7; 8 positions agree with TRBD2. Germline CDR1 is SGHRS and CDR2 is YFSETQ. J gave up 4 bases and V 5 bases, and 8 bases lay outside the gene matches. The CDR3 covers 14 residues. The CDR3 nucleotides are TGCGCCAGCAGTTATAGCGGGAAATTATACGAGCAGTACTTC. Translation gives CASSYSGKLYEQYF.

V gene TRBV6-1 combines with J gene TRBJ1-1, with D tentatively TRBD1 (5 bases). Trimming cost V 4 bases and J 1 base, with 7 bases left between them. This CDR3 region has 13 residues. Germline V gene sequence: CDR1 MNHNS, CDR2 SASEGT. CDR3 in DNA: TGTGCCAGCAGTGTGCAGGGGAACACTGAAGCTTTCTTT. It yields the protein CASSVQGNTEAFF.

CDR3 in DNA: TGCGCCAGCAGCCAATCGCAGGGGAGCTACAATGAGCAGTTCTTC. Protein: CASSQSQGSYNEQFF. This chain connects TRBV4-1 to TRBJ2-1, with a possible D match to TRBD1 (6 bases). V lost 2 bases, J lost 3 bases, and 11 bases lay in between. The CDR3 is 15 amino acids. Germline values: CDR1 MGHRA, CDR2 YSYEKL.

J is TRBJ2-7 and V is TRBV6-6, with a tentative D call TRBD2 (6 bases). CDR1 is MNHNY, CDR2 SVGAGI, per germline (reference sequence). The CDR3 is made up of 14 amino acids. V was clipped by 0 bases and J by 3 bases, with 9 bases between them. The CDR3 region has the DNA TGTGCCAGCAGTTACTCCGGGGGTTACTACGAGCAGTACTTC. It translates to CASSYSGGYYEQYF.

This rearrangement joins TRBV5-1 to TRBJ2-3, with TRBD2 as a possible D gene (6 bases). V lost 6 bases, J lost 0 bases, and 11 bases lay in between. The CDR3 length is 14 residues. CDR1 and CDR2 from the germline V gene are SGHRS and YFSETQ. The CDR3 loop is CASIAGGSTDTQYF. CDR3 nucleotides: TGCGCCAGCATCGCCGGGGGTAGCACAGATACGCAGTATTTT.

This clone has a count of ten or more. The rearrangement joins TRBV29-1 to TRBJ2-5; 9 bases agree with TRBD1. In germline, CDR1 is SQVTM, CDR2 ANQGSEA. The CDR3 is made up of 12 amino acids. V lost 6 bases and J lost 5; bases outside the gene matches: 4. The CDR3 is CSVTGGGETQYF. CDR3 in DNA: TGCAGCGTCACAGGGGGCGGTGAGACCCAGTACTTC.

As for this clone: This may be a read error: a much more frequent sequence differs by one nucleotide. This chain connects TRBV6-6 to TRBJ1-4, with TRBD1 matching over 8 bases. V was pared by 2 bases and J by 5 bases, with 1 base of the junction left unmatched. The CDR3 is 14 amino acids. In germline, CDR1 is MNHNY, CDR2 SVGAGI (reference sequence). The CDR3 nucleotides are TGTGCCAGCAGTTACGGGACAGGCAATGAAAAACTGTTTTTT. It specifies CASSYGTGNEKLFF.

The chain combines TRBV6-6 with TRBJ2-3; D is unclear. Germline V gene lookup returns CDR1 MNHNY and CDR2 SVGAGI (reference sequence). V dropped 2 bases and J dropped 6 bases, with 9 bases sitting between them. This CDR3 is built from 13 residues. The CDR3 nucleotides are TGTGCCAGCAGTTACGCGACTGGTGATACGCAGTATTTT. Translated: CASSYATGDTQYF.